Following are 14 T cell receptor beta chains from one sample sequenced in a study of STAT5B mutations in CD4+ large granular lymphocyte leukemia. The repertoire was sequenced with immunoSEQ multiplex PCR; TCRdb's copy has only in-frame clones and lacks some. Here the sample spans about 30,000 clones, under 85% being singletons. The sequencing input was CD4+ T cells from blood buffy coats. The origin of the receptors is a human donor in good health.

V is TRBV20-1 and J is TRBJ2-7, with D unresolved. V was cut by 3 bases and J by 5 bases, with 8 bases left in between. The CDR3 runs to 11 residues. Germline V gene lookup returns CDR1 DFQATT and CDR2 SNEGSKA (reference sequence). The CDR3 region has the DNA TGCAGTGCTAGCCTAAATAACGAGCAGTACTTC. Protein product: CSASLNNEQYF.

This sequence joins TRBV4-3 and TRBJ2-5, with 8 bases identical to TRBD1. Germline V lookup: CDR1 LGHNA, CDR2 YSLEER. The J segment lost 5 bases and the V segment lost 3 bases, leaving 8 bases of the junction unmatched. The CDR3 consists of 15 residues. CDR3 in amino acids: CASSHYGQGGETQYF. Here the CDR3 DNA reads TGCGCCAGCAGCCATTATGGACAGGGCGGGGAGACCCAGTACTTC.

This chain uses TRBV9 with TRBJ2-3; 7 bases fit TRBD2. V lost 0 bases, J lost 2 bases, and 6 bases stayed unmatched. This CDR3 is 16 amino acids long. CDR1 is SGDLS, CDR2 YYNGEE, per germline. CDR3 amino acids: CASSVAASGYTDTQYF. The DNA for the CDR3 is TGTGCCAGCAGCGTAGCGGCTAGCGGATACACAGATACGCAGTATTTT.

The chain couples TRBV6-6 to TRBJ1-1, with D unresolved. The CDR3 is 13 amino acids. Per the germline V gene, CDR1 is MNHNY and CDR2 is SVGAGI (reference sequence). V was pared by 2 bases and J by 3 bases, with 7 bases between. CDR3 residues: CASSYTMDTEAFF. CDR3 sequence (DNA): TGTGCCAGCAGTTACACGATGGACACTGAAGCTTTCTTT.

The chain recombines TRBV13 with TRBJ1-2; TRBD1 aligns across 7 bases. The J segment lost 8 bases and the V segment lost 5 bases, leaving 14 bases of the junction unmatched. This CDR3 spans 15 amino acids. Looked up from germline, CDR1 is PRHDT and CDR2 is FYEKMQ (reference sequence). The CDR3 here is CASSRTDRAPLGYTF. The DNA of the CDR3 is TGTGCCAGCAGCCGTACCGACAGGGCCCCGTTGGGCTACACCTTC.

The chain combines TRBV6-6 with TRBJ2-1; 10 bases are a match to TRBD1. CDR3 size: 15 residues. CDR1 and CDR2 from the germline V gene are MNHNY and SVGAGI (reference sequence). J was trimmed by 6 bases and V by 4 bases; bases with no gene match: 6. CDR3 bases: TGTGCCAGCAGTTGGGACAGGGGTTACGGCAATGAGCAGTTCTTC. This encodes CASSWDRGYGNEQFF.

The chain is built from TRBV25-1 and TRBJ1-5, with 8 bases fitting TRBD1. Germline trimming cut 3 bases from V and 2 bases from J; bases unmatched to any gene: 3. The CDR3 has 15 residues. Germline V gene sequence: CDR1 MGHDK, CDR2 SYGVNS. The CDR3 loop is CASSEDREGNQPQHF. The CDR3 DNA sequence: TGTGCCAGCAGTGAGGACAGGGAGGGCAATCAGCCCCAGCATTTT. Filled out from reference TRBV25-1 and TRBJ1-5, the complete variable domain reads EADIYQTPRYLVIGTGKKITLECSQTMGHDKMYWYQQDPGMELHLIHYSYGVNSTEKGDLSSESTVSRIRTEHFPLTLESARPSHTSQYLCASSEDREGNQPQHFGDGTRLSIL.

The chain has TRBV5-8 and TRBJ2-3, with no clear D. Trimming left V 1 base short and J 8 bases short, with 8 bases between. The CDR3 runs to 12 residues. In germline, CDR1 is SGHTS, CDR2 YDEGEE. The CDR3 spells CASSLQDATQYF. For the CDR3, the DNA is TGTGCCAGCAGCTTGCAGGACGCTACGCAGTATTTT.

This chain links TRBV10-3 with TRBJ1-3; D uncertain. The CDR3 is 17 amino acids. Germline values: CDR1 ENHRY, CDR2 SYGVKD. Between the trimmed V and J ends, which lost 3 bases and 0 bases, there was a span of 15 bases. The CDR3, as DNA: TGTGCCATCAGTGATAGGGTCCGGGGTTCCTCTGGAAACACCATATATTTT. Translation: CAISDRVRGSSGNTIYF.

This chain links TRBV6-1 with TRBJ1-6; tentatively, D is TRBD1 (6 bases). CDR3 length: 15 amino acids. With 4 bases removed from V and 10 bases from J, the gap between germline ends came to 17 bases. Germline lookup yields CDR1 MNHNS and CDR2 SASEGT. This CDR3 is CASSVRRTDVSPLHF. CDR3 in DNA: TGTGCCAGCAGTGTCCGTAGGACAGACGTGTCACCCCTCCACTTT.

The sample holds a few counts of this clone. The V and J genes are TRBV6-4 and TRBJ2-2, with 11 bases that match TRBD2. Germline assignment: CDR1 MRHNA and CDR2 SNTAGT. V shed 4 bases and J 3 bases; nucleotides not matched to a gene: 16. This CDR3 has 20 residues. The CDR3 protein is CASSALGTVAGGPDTGELFF. The CDR3 DNA follows: TGTGCCAGCAGTGCTCTCGGTACCGTAGCGGGGGGGCCGGACACCGGGGAGCTGTTTTTT.

CDR3: CASSTGPNTEAFF. As DNA, the CDR3 is TGTGCCAGCAGCACAGGTCCGAACACTGAAGCTTTCTTT. The rearrangement links TRBV7-7 to TRBJ1-1; D is possibly TRBD1 (5 bases). Germline CDR1 and CDR2: SSHAT and FNYEAQ (reference sequence). V shed 5 bases and J shed 1 base, with 8 bases lying between them. The CDR3 consists of 13 residues.

J is TRBJ2-3 and V is TRBV10-1; 15 bases map to TRBD2. Per the germline V gene, CDR1 is WNHNN and CDR2 is SYGVQD (reference sequence). The CDR3 runs to 16 residues. V gave up 6 bases and J gave up 5 bases; unmatched junction bases: 6. Written as DNA, the CDR3 is TGCGCCAGCAGCGGAGGACTAGCGGGGGGGCAAGATACGCAGTATTTT. It is translated as CASSGGLAGGQDTQYF.

This chain links TRBV19 with TRBJ1-1, with a tentative D call TRBD1 (5 bases). This CDR3 contains 12 residues. The germline V gene has CDR1 LNHDA and CDR2 SQIVND (reference sequence). Trimming pared 9 bases from V and 7 bases from J, leaving 15 bases between. CDR3 coding DNA: TGTGCCAGCACCGGGACCCCCGGTGAAGCTTTCTTT. Translation: CASTGTPGEAFF.